The 7 T cell receptor beta chains in this list originate from one sample, sequenced in a study of OX40 agonist ivuxolimab in advanced cancers. Repertoires were generated with immunoSEQ multiplex PCR, while TCRdb's copy carries only in-frame clones and drops some. Of about 70,000 clones listed, about 91% are singletons. The specimen comprised CD4+ or CD8+ T cells sorted from blood, sampled in a trial of the OX40 agonist ivuxolimab. The receptors shown here come from an adult with an advanced solid tumor such as melanoma, head and neck, liver or kidney cancer.

V gene TRBV6-6 combines with J gene TRBJ2-7; 7 nucleotides match TRBD1. V lost 5 bases and J lost 0; bases outside the gene matches: 10. This CDR3 has 16 amino acids. Germline CDR1 and CDR2: MNHNY and SVGAGI (reference sequence). CDR3 bases: TGTGCCAGCAGTCCCCAGGGGGAACAAAGCTCCTACGAGCAGTACTTC. Protein: CASSPQGEQSSYEQYF.

Notes on this clone: Other nucleotide sequences from this sample produce the same CDR3. The rearrangement links TRBV2 to TRBJ1-1; no reliable D call. Per the germline V gene, CDR1 is SNHLY and CDR2 is FYNNEI. This CDR3 spans 13 amino acids. V was clipped by 5 bases and J by 1 base, with 8 bases between them. The CDR3 protein is CASSLLENTEAFF. The CDR3 DNA reads TGTGCCAGCAGTCTTCTTGAGAACACTGAAGCTTTCTTT. Supplemented by reference TRBV2 and TRBJ1-1, the full variable domain reads EPEVTQTPSHQVTQMGQEVILRCVPISNHLYFYWYRQILGQKVEFLVSFYNNEISEKSEIFDDQFSVERPDGSNFTLKIRSTKLEDSAMYFCASSLLENTEAFFGQGTRLTVV.

The rearrangement links TRBV5-1 to TRBJ1-3, with D possibly TRBD1 on 5 matching bases. CDR1 SGHRS and CDR2 YFSETQ come from the germline V gene. The CDR3 has 16 residues. V lost 4 bases and J 4 bases, leaving 18 bases between the germline ends. The CDR3 DNA follows: TGCGCCAGCAGCCCTGGAGGGCAGGGAGGAGGAAACACCATATATTTT. Translating gives CASSPGGQGGGNTIYF.

The rearrangement joins TRBV29-1 to TRBJ2-1; 9 bases line up with TRBD1. The CDR3 loop spans 13 amino acids. V was pared by 7 bases and J by 7 bases, with 8 bases of the junction left unmatched. Germline V gene data show CDR1 as SQVTM and CDR2 as ANQGSEA. CDR3 DNA: TGCAGCGGCCTTTCGGGACAGGGAAATGAGCAGTTCTTC. It specifies CSGLSGQGNEQFF.

With regard to this clone: Germline and junction disagree at one end, which may indicate a read error. The chain couples TRBV19 to TRBJ1-5, with 8 nucleotides matching TRBD1. Looked up from germline, CDR1 is LNHDA and CDR2 is SQIVND (reference sequence). CDR3 length equals 13 residues. This CDR3 reads CASCDRGSQAQHF. The CDR3 DNA reads TGTGCCAGTTGTGACAGGGGCTCTCAGGCCCAGCATTTT.

The J gene is TRBJ1-6, the V gene TRBV15, with 10 positions matching TRBD1. Germline-derived CDR1 and CDR2 are LNHNV and YYDKDF (reference sequence). The junction had 5 bases not matched to a gene; V was cut back by 3 bases and J by 9 bases. This CDR3 region has 15 residues. The CDR3 here is CATSRGGQGVSPLHF. As DNA, the CDR3 is TGTGCCACCAGCAGGGGCGGACAGGGGGTTTCACCCCTCCACTTT.

Points on this clone: Other DNA sequences in the same sample also yield this CDR3. The chain recombines TRBV5-6 with TRBJ2-1; D unclear. V was pared by 2 bases and J by 0 bases, with 9 bases between. Germline lookup yields CDR1 SGHDT and CDR2 YYEEEE. This CDR3 region has 15 residues. CDR3 loop: CASSLGQASYNEQFF. Here the CDR3 DNA reads TGTGCCAGCAGCTTAGGGCAGGCCTCCTACAATGAGCAGTTCTTC.